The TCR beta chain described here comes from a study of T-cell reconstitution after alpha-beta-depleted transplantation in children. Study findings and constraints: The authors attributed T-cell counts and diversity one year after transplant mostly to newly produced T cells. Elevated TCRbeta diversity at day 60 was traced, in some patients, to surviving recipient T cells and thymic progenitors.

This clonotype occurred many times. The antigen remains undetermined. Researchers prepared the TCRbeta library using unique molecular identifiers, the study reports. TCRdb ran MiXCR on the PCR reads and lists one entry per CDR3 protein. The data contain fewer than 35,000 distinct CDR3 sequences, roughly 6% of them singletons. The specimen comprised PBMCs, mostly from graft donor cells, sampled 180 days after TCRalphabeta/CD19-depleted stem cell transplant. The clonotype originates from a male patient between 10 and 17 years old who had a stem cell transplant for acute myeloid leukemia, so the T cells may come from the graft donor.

The CDR3 loop reads CASSLDTGSYNEQFF. DNA for the CDR3: TGTGCCAGCAGCTTAGACACGGGCTCCTACAATGAGCAGTTCTTC. The chain employs TRBV7-3 and TRBJ2-1; the D is unclear. Germline V gene data show CDR1 as SGHTA and CDR2 as FQGTGA. CDR3 length: 15 amino acids. V was pared by 2 bases and J by 0 bases, with 8 bases between.